This note documents a single TCR beta chain sequence. The sequenced fragment ends 3 residues before the CDR3 boundary, so the rest is inferred from the germline J gene. The data were taken from a study of T cells in women clearing cervical HPV infection. About the study: Control women cleared a single incident HPV16 infection within 12 months.

Here immunoSEQ multiplex PCR was the method, and the copy in TCRdb shows in-frame clones only, minus some. In all, the sample yields under 45,000 clones. CDR1 is KGHSH, CDR2 LQKENI, per germline. The CDR3 sequence is 13 residues long. This receptor was obtained from a woman between 18 and 75 years old with a cervical HPV16 infection that either progressed to CIN3+ or cleared (not recorded which). Sequencing was carried out using blood buffy coat. The rearrangement uses TRBV18 and TRBJ1-4; perhaps TRBD1 as D (5 bases). CDR3 amino acids: CASSPPGANVLFF. Partial CDR3 DNA: TGTGCCAGCTCACCACCTGGGGCCAACGTA.